A single T cell receptor beta chain is shown here with its context. These data belong to a study of blood T cell repertoires in COVID-19. Study-level background: PBMCs, B-cell-depleted T cells, or T cells were the source of the cDNA or gDNA that made up the material.

Under the authors' procedure: Researchers report that nucleated cell counts were estimated from reference gene primer amplification. Assay: immunoSEQ multiplex PCR; the TCRdb copy retains only in-frame clones and omits some. The V and J calls and clone size are taken from that table; D and trimming were inferred from the DNA. Among hundreds of thousands of clones listed, 80% to 90% were seen once. Residents of under 25 US areas, aged roughly 18 to 89 years, made up the participants. The length of the CDR3 is 15 residues. Trimming took off 7 bases at V and 0 bases at J, with 10 bases between the two ends. Germline lookup yields CDR1 LGHDT and CDR2 YNNKEL (reference sequence).

What was sequenced was PBMCs or T cells enriched from blood (not recorded which). This TCR came from a man aged 25 to 40 who had recovered from COVID-19. The chain links TRBV3-1 (or the pseudogene TRBV3-2) to TRBJ2-6; D is possibly TRBD2 (5 bases). CDR3 nucleotides: TGTGCCAGCACTTCGAGGGACTCTGGGGCCAACGTCCTGACTTTC. Translating it yields CASTSRDSGANVLTF.